The rows below give T cell receptor beta chains drawn from one sample of a study of CD8+ T cells in alopecia areata. Clones were read by immunoSEQ multiplex PCR, and TCRdb kept only the in-frame ones, dropping some. The top ten clones hold 2% to 3% of a sample with fewer than 250,000 clones, less than 45% of them seen once. The sample here was CD4+ T cells sorted from blood, taken around week 37, from a patient treated with tofacitinib. The receptors were sampled from a human donor with alopecia areata. The CDR3 runs from the conserved cysteine through the conserved F or W. D genes are given only for firm matches. A row's size may be missing; if present it is once, few, many or a size class.

size	D	V	J	DNA	CDR3
.	.	TRBV20-1	TRBJ2-3	TGCAGTGCTAGATGGGCAGATACGCAGTATTTT	CSARWADTQYF
once	TRBD1	TRBV7-9	TRBJ2-3	TGTGCCAGCAGCTTTTCCGGGACAGGGGCTGGCACGCAGTATTTT	CASSFSGTGAGTQYF
few	.	TRBV14	TRBJ2-3	TGTGCCAGCAGCCAAGATCTGATAGCGGAGTACACAGATACGCAGTATTTT	CASSQDLIAEYTDTQYF
few	.	TRBV27	TRBJ2-1	TGTGCCAGCATCCCGGTGGGCGGGTACAATGAGCAGTTCTTC	CASIPVGGYNEQFF
.	.	TRBV29-1	TRBJ2-1	TGCAGCGTTGAAGGGACAGCGCTCTACAATGAGCAGTTCTTC	CSVEGTALYNEQFF
.	.	TRBV9	TRBJ2-3	TGTGCCAGCAGCGTGGGAGGTGTGCCAGATACGCAGTATTTT	CASSVGGVPDTQYF
few	.	TRBV25-1	TRBJ2-7	TGTGCCAGCGGCCCGGGCCTCCGGTCCTACGAGCAGTACTTC	CASGPGLRSYEQYF
few	.	TRBV2	TRBJ1-6	TGTGCCAGCAGTGGAGAAAGGGTGCGGTCACCCCTCCACTTT	CASSGERVRSPLHF
.	TRBD2	TRBV7-6	TRBJ2-1	TGTGCCAGCAGCTTAGGTTACGGGACTAGCGGGAAAGGACCCAATGAGCAGTTCTTC	CASSLGYGTSGKGPNEQFF
.	TRBD2	TRBV5-4	TRBJ2-1	TGTGCCAGCAGCTTTGGGACTAGCGGGAGAGTCTACAATGAGCAGTTCTTC	CASSFGTSGRVYNEQFF
.	.	TRBV4-3	TRBJ1-2	TGCGCCAGCAGCCTCGATGGCTATGGCTACACCTTC	CASSLDGYGYTF
.	TRBD2	TRBV7-9	TRBJ2-3	TGTGCCAGCAGCTTAGCACGGTTTGGTAGCGGGAGCACAGATACGCAGTATTTT	CASSLARFGSGSTDTQYF
.	.	TRBV28	TRBJ1-5	TGTGCCACAGTCCCCGGACAGACCAATCAGCCCCAGCATTTT	CATVPGQTNQPQHF
.	.	TRBV5-6	TRBJ2-5	TGTGCCAGCAGCTTGATTGGAGTACAAGAGACCCAGTACTTC	CASSLIGVQETQYF
few	.	TRBV29-1	TRBJ1-2	TGCAGCGTTGATAAGAGAGCGTCCTATGGCTACACCTTC	CSVDKRASYGYTF
.	TRBD2	TRBV7-9	TRBJ2-7	TGTGCCAGCAGCTTTACTAGCGGGAGTTGGTACTTC	CASSFTSGSWYF
.	TRBD2	TRBV4-2	TRBJ2-1	TGTGCCAGCAGCCAAGACCGGCTAGCGGGTAATGAGCAGTTCTTC	CASSQDRLAGNEQFF
.	.	TRBV5-6	TRBJ1-3	TGTGCCAGCAGCTTCCCTGGAAACACCATATATTTT	CASSFPGNTIYF
.	.	TRBV29-1	TRBJ2-3	TGCAGCGCGAGACACGTGGATACGCAGTATTTT	CSARHVDTQYF
.	.	TRBV6-5	TRBJ1-2	TGTGCCAGCCGGGCAACATACTATGGCTACACCTTC	CASRATYYGYTF
few	.	TRBV30	TRBJ1-1	TGTGCCTGGAGAGGGACTAACACTGAAGCTTTCTTT	CAWRGTNTEAFF
.	TRBD1	TRBV30	TRBJ2-5	TGTGCCTGGAGTGCGAACAGGGGGCGAGGAACCCAGTACTTC	CAWSANRGRGTQYF
.	.	TRBV30	TRBJ1-2	TGTGCCTGGACGGGGCAACCTTCCCTCTATGGCTACACCTTC	CAWTGQPSLYGYTF
once	.	TRBV29-1	TRBJ1-1	TGCAGCGCCAGCAGTTGGCAGAACACTGAAGCTTTCTTT	CSASSWQNTEAFF
medium-sized	.	TRBV10-1	TRBJ2-3	TGCGCCAGCAGTGTAACTGCTAGCACAGATACGCAGTATTTT	CASSVTASTDTQYF
.	TRBD1	TRBV2	TRBJ1-3	TGTGCCAGCAGTGGCCAGGGGGCTGGAAACACCATATATTTT	CASSGQGAGNTIYF
.	TRBD1	TRBV27	TRBJ2-7	TGTGCCAGCAGTTTCAAGGGACAGCATTCCTCCTACGAGCAGTACTTC	CASSFKGQHSSYEQYF
.	.	TRBV19	TRBJ2-3	TGTGCCAGTAGCAGGGGGGGCGGCACAGATACGCAGTATTTT	CASSRGGGTDTQYF
few	.	TRBV30	TRBJ2-3	TGTGCTCTAGCGGCCAGGGGGAGGAGCACAGATACGCAGTATTTT	CALAARGRSTDTQYF
few	.	TRBV2	TRBJ2-3	TGTGCCAGCACCCCGAATCGGCGCTCTAGCACAGATACGCAGTATTTT	CASTPNRRSSTDTQYF
few	.	TRBV29-1	TRBJ2-3	TGCAGCGTTGACGTGCACGAGACAGATACGCAGTATTTT	CSVDVHETDTQYF
few	.	TRBV7-9	TRBJ1-2	TGTGCCAGCAGCCGGGACTGGACCTATGGCTACACCTTC	CASSRDWTYGYTF
.	.	TRBV30	TRBJ2-6	TGTGCCTGGAGGTCGGGCAGGGTTGCTGGGGCCAACGTCCTGACTTTC	CAWRSGRVAGANVLTF
few	.	TRBV4-2	TRBJ1-1	TGTGCCAGCAGCCTCGGGGGAATGAACACTGAAGCTTTCTTT	CASSLGGMNTEAFF
.	.	TRBV4-1	TRBJ2-7	TGCGCCAGCAGCCAGGATCTGACTGGATACTACGAGCAGTACTTC	CASSQDLTGYYEQYF
many	.	TRBV14	TRBJ1-2	TGTGCCAGCAGCCAAGGATACCGCTATGGCTACACCTTC	CASSQGYRYGYTF
.	TRBD2	TRBV4-3	TRBJ2-3	TGCGCCAGCAGCCAAGAATCGGCTAGCGGGATGGATACGCAGTATTTT	CASSQESASGMDTQYF
.	.	TRBV30	TRBJ1-5	TGTGCCTGGAGCAAACAGGAGAATCAGCCCCAGCATTTT	CAWSKQENQPQHF